These 21 T cell receptor beta chains share one sample of origin, sequenced in a study of blood T cell repertoires in COVID-19. Only in-frame clones appear in the TCRdb table, and some are missing; sequencing was by immunoSEQ multiplex PCR. The table lists 120,000 to 150,000 clones, roughly three quarters of them singletons, with roughly 4.2% in the top ten. Source material: peripheral blood. The receptor set was obtained from a man aged 55-75 years with acute or convalescent COVID-19.

This clone was found once. The chain carries TRBV21-1 and TRBJ2-7; TRBD1 reflects the table's D call only, with no check against the DNA. TRBV21-1 is a pseudogene. The length of the CDR3 is 16 residues. The CDR3 region is CASSKAGQGKAYEQYF. The CDR3 DNA sequence: TGTGCCAGCAGCAAAGCGGGGCAGGGGAAGGCCTACGAGCAGTACTTC.

The genes are TRBV6-5 and TRBJ2-7; D is perhaps TRBD2 (6 bases). CDR1 is MNHEY, CDR2 SVGAGI, per germline. V lost 2 bases to trimming and J lost 6 bases, with 14 bases between them. The CDR3 length is 14 residues. CDR3: CASSYGFGGSEQYF. The CDR3 DNA is TGTGCCAGCAGTTACGGCTTTGGGGGGTCCGAGCAGTACTTC.

J is TRBJ1-1 and V is TRBV7-9; possibly TRBD1 for D (5 bases). The CDR3 is made up of 14 amino acids. Germline V gene lookup returns CDR1 SEHNR and CDR2 FQNEAQ (reference sequence). Trimming removed 1 base from V and 1 base from J, with 7 bases in between. The chain's CDR3 is CASSLEGRNTEAFF. The CDR3 DNA reads TGTGCCAGCAGCTTAGAGGGGCGGAACACTGAAGCTTTCTTT.

This sequence joins TRBV25-1 and TRBJ1-5; a weak D match, TRBD1 (5 bases). The CDR3 loop spans 14 amino acids. The V and J ends lost 1 base and 7 bases respectively, with 11 bases between them. Germline CDR1 and CDR2: MGHDK and SYGVNS. The CDR3 sequence: CASSEWGEGQPQHF. CDR3 in DNA: TGTGCCAGCAGTGAATGGGGGGAAGGCCAGCCCCAGCATTTT.

The J gene is TRBJ2-5, the V gene TRBV28, with 7 bases that match TRBD1. Germline V gives CDR1 MDHEN, CDR2 SYDVKM. V was clipped by 2 bases and J by 1 base; unmatched bases: 7. The CDR3 contains 16 residues. The CDR3 DNA reads TGTGCCAGCAGTTTACCGGCCGGGGACAGCCAAGAGACCCAGTACTTC. Protein: CASSLPAGDSQETQYF.

The rearrangement links TRBV7-9 to TRBJ2-1; 14 bases fit TRBD2. V was clipped by 1 base and J by 6 bases; unmatched bases: 2. The length of the CDR3 is 16 residues. Germline lookup yields CDR1 SEHNR and CDR2 FQNEAQ (reference sequence). CDR3 loop: CASSLVTSGRANEQFF. The CDR3 DNA is TGTGCCAGCAGCTTAGTGACTAGCGGGAGGGCCAATGAGCAGTTCTTC.

V usage is TRBV5-1 and J usage is TRBJ1-1; D is uncertain. The CDR3 is 14 residues long. V lost 1 base, J lost 4 bases, and 11 bases lay in between. From germline, CDR1 is SGHRS and CDR2 YFSETQ. The CDR3 nucleotides are TGCGCCAGCAGCTTGTCGCCGAGCGCCACTGAAGCTTTCTTT. Protein: CASSLSPSATEAFF.

The chain has TRBV5-4 and TRBJ2-3; 7 nucleotides align to TRBD2. V trimming: 3 bases; J trimming: 0 bases; junction bases outside the gene matches: 7. Germline lookup yields CDR1 SGHNT and CDR2 YYREEE (reference sequence). The CDR3 has 16 residues. In nucleotides, the CDR3 is TGTGCCAGCAGCTACCACTGGGGGGGTAGCACAGATACGCAGTATTTT. This translates into CASSYHWGGSTDTQYF.

V gene TRBV24-1 combines with J gene TRBJ2-5; D remains ambiguous. The CDR3 sequence is 15 residues long. Looked up from germline, CDR1 is KGHDR and CDR2 is SFDVKD. V was trimmed by 6 bases and J by 0 bases, leaving 13 bases between them. The chain's CDR3 is CATSSRQENQETQYF. In DNA form, the CDR3 reads TGTGCCACCAGTAGCCGGCAGGAAAACCAAGAGACCCAGTACTTC.

This clone is a singleton in its sample. The chain links TRBV5-1 to TRBJ1-4; D perhaps matches TRBD1 (5 bases). Trimming left V 3 bases short and J 8 bases short, with 17 bases between. This CDR3 spans 15 amino acids. CDR1 and CDR2 from the germline V gene are SGHRS and YFSETQ. The CDR3: CASSSGTGSGEKLFF. The CDR3 region has the DNA TGCGCCAGCAGCTCCGGTACAGGCTCCGGGGAAAAACTGTTTTTT.

The V call is TRBV5-1, the J call TRBJ2-3, with TRBD2 identical over 10 bases. The trim removed 2 bases at V and 4 bases at J, leaving 7 bases unmatched. The germline V gene encodes CDR1 SGHRS and CDR2 YFSETQ. The CDR3 has 16 amino acids. This chain's CDR3 is CASSFLPGLASDTQYF. CDR3 DNA sequence: TGCGCCAGCAGCTTCTTGCCGGGACTAGCGTCAGATACGCAGTATTTT.

This chain connects TRBV19 to TRBJ2-1; TRBD1 aligns across 10 bases. The CDR3 runs to 16 residues. CDR1 and CDR2 from the germline V gene are LNHDA and SQIVND (reference sequence). The junction had 8 bases not matched to a gene; V was cut back by 6 bases and J by 3 bases. Here the CDR3 DNA reads TGTGCCAGTAGCGCCGACAGGGGGCAAGACTACAATGAGCAGTTCTTC. Translation gives CASSADRGQDYNEQFF.

The chain is built from TRBV6-6 and TRBJ1-1; D is unresolved. The germline gives CDR1 MNHNY, CDR2 SVGAGI (reference sequence). The V end lost 3 bases, the J end lost 0 bases, and 11 bases lay between the germline ends. The CDR3 totals 15 residues. CDR3 coding DNA: TGTGCCAGCAGTTATAGTGCGGTCCTGAACACTGAAGCTTTCTTT. It specifies CASSYSAVLNTEAFF.

This clone was found once. J is TRBJ2-6 and V is TRBV4-2; 7 bases line up with TRBD1. Losses at the gene ends were 3 bases for V and 2 bases for J; bases not matched to a gene: 10. Germline V gives CDR1 LGHNA, CDR2 YNFKEQ. This CDR3 contains 18 residues. The CDR3 loop is CASSQGSHRGPGANVLTF. CDR3 nucleotides: TGTGCCAGCAGCCAGGGGTCCCACAGGGGTCCTGGGGCCAACGTCCTGACTTTC.

This rearrangement joins TRBV13 to TRBJ2-7; 11 nucleotides match TRBD2. The germline gives CDR1 PRHDT, CDR2 FYEKMQ (reference sequence). This CDR3 is built from 17 residues. Losses at the gene ends were 4 bases for V and 6 bases for J; bases not matched to a gene: 14. The chain's CDR3 is CASSSTSGTSFPLEQYF. Written as DNA, the CDR3 is TGTGCCAGCAGCTCGACTAGCGGGACTTCCTTCCCTCTCGAGCAGTACTTC.

This rearrangement joins TRBV29-1 to TRBJ2-3, with 7 nucleotides matching TRBD2. The CDR3 extends over 14 amino acids. With V trimmed by 3 bases and J by 3 bases, 6 bases remained unmatched. Looked up from germline, CDR1 is SQVTM and CDR2 is ANQGSEA. The CDR3 DNA reads TGCAGCGTTGAGGTGCGGGAGCGGACAGATACGCAGTATTTT. It specifies CSVEVRERTDTQYF.

The CDR3, as DNA: TGCGCCAGCAGCTTGGGCACGACAGGGGCTAGTGACGAGCAGTACTTC. Its translation: CASSLGTTGASDEQYF. The chain combines TRBV5-1 with TRBJ2-7; 8 bases agree with TRBD1. The CDR3 contains 16 residues. V lost 0 bases to trimming and J lost 5 bases; unmatched junction nucleotides: 10. Germline CDR1 SGHRS, CDR2 YFSETQ. Complete variable domain (other parts from reference TRBV5-1 and TRBJ2-7): KAGVTQTPRYLIKTRGQQVTLSCSPISGHRSVSWYQQTPGQGLQFLFEYFSETQRNKGNFPGRFSGRQFSNSRSEMNVSTLELGDSALYLCASSLGTTGASDEQYFGPGTRLTVT.

This clone was picked up a small number of times. This chain uses TRBV21-1 with TRBJ1-6. TRBV21-1 is classified as a pseudogene. CDR3 length: 17 residues. Here the CDR3 reads CASSPPSGGGIRSPLHF. The CDR3 DNA reads TGTGCCAGCAGCCCCCCCTCGGGGGGGGGAATTCGATCACCCCTCCACTTT.

The CDR3 coding sequence is TGCAGTGCTAGTCGAGCGGGAGCCCTTGTAAGCACAGATACGCAGTATTTT. Translated: CSASRAGALVSTDTQYF. The genes are TRBV20-1 and TRBJ2-3, with 8 bases identical to TRBD2. The germline V gene has CDR1 DFQATT and CDR2 SNEGSKA (reference sequence). There are 17 residues in the CDR3. With V trimmed by 3 bases and J by 0 bases, 11 bases remained unmatched.

The rearrangement joins TRBV6-5 to TRBJ2-1, with 8 nucleotides matching TRBD1. The CDR3 covers 13 residues. Germline CDR1 is MNHEY and CDR2 is SVGAGI. CDR3 residues: CTTGQGGYNEQFF. Written as DNA, the CDR3 is TGTACCACTGGACAGGGTGGATACAATGAGCAGTTCTTC.

V gene TRBV30 combines with J gene TRBJ2-1, with TRBD2 identical over 9 bases. Germline trimming cut 5 bases from V and 8 bases from J; bases unmatched to any gene: 19. The CDR3 has 17 amino acids. Looked up from germline, CDR1 is GTSNPN and CDR2 is SVGIG (reference sequence). In DNA, the CDR3 is TGTGCCTGGCACCCCCCCCCGGGGCGGGAGGGCAGGGATGAGCAGTTCTTC. This translates into CAWHPPPGREGRDEQFF.